This TCR beta chain was sequenced during a study of CD8 T cells in ankylosing spondylitis. Overall study findings and caveats: Earlier studies detected some motif variants in reactive arthritis synovial fluid and blood. CD8+ by phenotype, disease-linked clones were relatively rare in peripheral blood.

This clonotype was detected ten times or more. Its antigen remains unknown. The CDR3 covers 14 residues. Germline CDR1 SGHRS, CDR2 YFSETQ. Trimming pared 6 bases from V and 5 bases from J, leaving 14 bases between. Libraries for TCR beta were made by quantitative 5'-RACE with molecular barcodes. TCRdb ran MiXCR on the 5' RACE reads and lists one entry per CDR3 protein. Of under 300,000 distinct CDR3 sequences in the sample, roughly 8.6% were seen once. What was sequenced was blood, either unsorted or a sorted T cell fraction (not recorded which). The chain employs TRBV5-1 and TRBJ1-4; D unclear. The clonotype was recovered from a male donor with ankylosing spondylitis or in good health (not recorded which). CDR3 DNA sequence: TGCGCCAGCACTCCTTCTGGTTCGAATGAAAAACTGTTTTTT. Its translation: CASTPSGSNEKLFF.